Listed here are 20 T cell receptor beta chains from one sample, sequenced in a study of blood T cell repertoires in COVID-19. Assay: immunoSEQ multiplex PCR; the TCRdb copy retains only in-frame clones and omits some. The data contain fewer than 150,000 clones, about 89% of them seen just once; the ten biggest clones take up roughly 30%. The sequencing input was peripheral blood. The source is a woman in her seventies with acute or convalescent COVID-19.

The V call is TRBV12-3 or TRBV12-4, the J call TRBJ1-2; the D is unclear. The CDR3 sequence is 12 residues long. The V gene lost 5 bases and the J gene lost 2 bases, with 6 bases spanning the gap. The CDR3 region is CASSQMNYGYTF. CDR3 bases: TGTGCCAGCAGTCAGATGAACTATGGCTACACCTTC.

The CDR3 here is CAISESWGAQETQYF. The CDR3 DNA is TGTGCCATCAGTGAGTCATGGGGCGCCCAAGAGACCCAGTACTTC. The rearrangement joins TRBV10-3 to TRBJ2-5, with D possibly matching TRBD1 (5 bases). From germline, CDR1 is ENHRY and CDR2 SYGVKD. The CDR3 totals 15 residues. With 0 bases removed from V and 1 base from J, the gap between germline ends came to 9 bases.

This chain links TRBV4-1 with TRBJ1-1; a weak D match, TRBD1 (5 bases). The V and J ends lost 1 base and 0 bases respectively, with 12 bases between them. This CDR3 has 16 amino acids. CDR1 MGHRA and CDR2 YSYEKL come from the germline V gene. CDR3: CASSQVWGDMNTEAFF. The CDR3 DNA follows: TGCGCCAGCAGCCAAGTGTGGGGGGATATGAACACTGAAGCTTTCTTT.

The chain carries TRBV24-1 and TRBJ1-2; D gene uncertain. CDR1 and CDR2 from the germline V gene are KGHDR and SFDVKD. CDR3 length equals 12 residues. Deletions cut 1 base from V and 6 bases from J, with 5 bases between. The CDR3 loop is CATSDFVDGYTF. DNA of the CDR3: TGTGCCACCAGTGATTTCGTAGATGGCTACACCTTC.

The chain carries TRBV6-5 and TRBJ2-1, with D unresolved. Germline values: CDR1 MNHEY, CDR2 SVGAGI. The CDR3 loop spans 16 amino acids. Trimming shortened V by 2 bases and J by 1 base, and 12 bases separated the two germline ends. CDR3 in DNA: TGTGCCAGCAGTTACGGTTTTGTGGCATCCTACAATGAGCAGTTCTTC. The encoded protein is CASSYGFVASYNEQFF.

The chain is built from TRBV3-1 (or the pseudogene TRBV3-2) and TRBJ1-5; 10 bases map to TRBD1. This CDR3 region has 17 residues. With 5 bases clipped from V and 5 bases from J, the junction kept 12 bases outside the gene matches. Germline V lookup: CDR1 LGHDT, CDR2 YNNKEL (reference sequence). The CDR3, as DNA: TGTGCCAGCAGCTCCCGAATAGGGACAGGGGACCATCAGCCCCAGCATTTT. Encoded protein: CASSSRIGTGDHQPQHF.

The chain is built from TRBV5-1 and TRBJ1-1; no clear D. CDR1 SGHRS and CDR2 YFSETQ come from the germline V gene. The V end was cut by 0 bases, the J end by 5 bases, with 11 bases between. The CDR3 totals 14 residues. The CDR3 protein is CASSLDAGGTEAFF. The DNA for the CDR3 is TGCGCCAGCAGCTTGGACGCAGGTGGGACTGAAGCTTTCTTT.

The V call is TRBV6-5, the J call TRBJ1-1; D gene ambiguous. Germline V gene sequence: CDR1 MNHEY, CDR2 SVGAGI. The CDR3 is 11 amino acids. The V end lost 4 bases, the J end lost 10 bases, and 10 bases lay between the germline ends. The CDR3 spells CASSSLFVAFF. Here the CDR3 DNA reads TGTGCCAGCAGTTCCCTCTTCGTAGCTTTCTTT.

The J gene is TRBJ2-5, the V gene TRBV3-1 (or the pseudogene TRBV3-2); 8 positions match TRBD2. Germline V lookup: CDR1 LGHDT, CDR2 YNNKEL (reference sequence). The CDR3 sequence is 15 residues long. The V gene end was trimmed by 6 bases and the J gene end by 7 bases; junction bases not matched to a gene: 13. CDR3: CASRQSGGRGVTQYF. The CDR3 nucleotides read TGTGCCAGCAGACAAAGCGGGGGCCGGGGGGTGACCCAGTACTTC.

The CDR3: CASSPATRNTEAFF. Written as DNA, the CDR3 is TGTGCCAGCAGCCCGGCGACACGTAACACTGAAGCTTTCTTT. The chain combines TRBV7-2 with TRBJ1-1, with D unresolved. Germline V CDR1 and CDR2: SGHTA, FQGNSA. V lost 5 bases and J lost 2, with 12 bases in between. CDR3 size: 14 residues.

V and J are TRBV12-1 and TRBJ2-6; the table's D call, TRBD2, was not checked against the DNA. TRBV12-1 is shown as a pseudogene. The CDR3 covers 16 residues. CDR3 bases: TGTGCCAGCAGCTCACAGCGGGGTTATGGGGCCAACGTCCTGACTTTC. Protein sequence: CASSSQRGYGANVLTF.

The CDR3 region is CASRLRVGYTF. CDR3 DNA sequence: TGTGCCAGCAGGCTCAGGGTAGGCTACACCTTC. The chain links TRBV28 to TRBJ1-2, with a tentative D call TRBD1 (5 bases). The CDR3 loop spans 11 amino acids. The V and J ends lost 6 bases and 8 bases respectively, with 10 bases between them. The germline V gene has CDR1 MDHEN and CDR2 SYDVKM.

This sequence joins TRBV5-1 and TRBJ2-2; 9 nucleotides match TRBD1. The V gene end was trimmed by 10 bases and the J gene end by 0 bases; junction bases not matched to a gene: 4. Germline CDR1 and CDR2: SGHRS and YFSETQ. The CDR3 spans 14 residues. The CDR3 nucleotides read TGCGCCGGAGGGACAGGGACGAACACCGGGGAGCTGTTTTTT. The encoded protein is CAGGTGTNTGELFF.

This clone came up a few times. In the same sample, other DNA sequences code for this CDR3. The V call is TRBV5-1, the J call TRBJ1-1; 9 nucleotides line up with TRBD1. V trimming: 4 bases; J trimming: 5 bases; junction bases outside the gene matches: 6. This CDR3 spans 14 amino acids. Germline CDR1 and CDR2: SGHRS and YFSETQ. This CDR3 reads CASSVDRGGTEAFF. The CDR3 nucleotides read TGCGCCAGCAGCGTGGACAGGGGTGGTACTGAAGCTTTCTTT.

The chain is built from TRBV5-1 and TRBJ1-2; D is unresolved. This CDR3 is 13 amino acids long. V lost 2 bases and J 8 bases, leaving 13 bases between the germline ends. The germline V gene has CDR1 SGHRS and CDR2 YFSETQ. The CDR3 sequence is CASSFKGVGGYTF. CDR3 DNA sequence: TGCGCCAGCAGCTTTAAGGGAGTGGGCGGCTACACCTTC.

The chain links TRBV2 to TRBJ2-2; D uncertain. Looked up from germline, CDR1 is SNHLY and CDR2 is FYNNEI. CDR3 length: 15 residues. V was trimmed by 4 bases and J by 4 bases, leaving 13 bases between them. The CDR3 here is CASSVELVGTGELFF. Written as DNA, the CDR3 is TGTGCCAGCAGTGTGGAGCTAGTGGGCACCGGGGAGCTGTTTTTT.

The rearrangement links TRBV13 to TRBJ1-2, with 12 bases lining up with TRBD1. CDR3 length: 17 amino acids. Looked up from germline, CDR1 is PRHDT and CDR2 is FYEKMQ (reference sequence). With V trimmed by 2 bases and J by 4 bases, 8 bases remained unmatched. The CDR3 region has the DNA TGTGCCAGCAGCTTATACCGGGACAGGGGGCAGGTCTATGGCTACACCTTC. Residues: CASSLYRDRGQVYGYTF.

V is TRBV19 and J is TRBJ1-2; D perhaps matches TRBD1 (6 bases). Germline-derived CDR1 and CDR2 are LNHDA and SQIVND (reference sequence). The V end lost 4 bases, the J end lost 8 bases, and 20 bases lay between the germline ends. The CDR3 runs 15 residues. CDR3 in amino acids: CASSTDGTPSRGYTF. The DNA of the CDR3 is TGTGCCAGTAGTACAGACGGGACACCAAGTAGGGGCTACACCTTC.

The chain has TRBV15 and TRBJ2-1; D remains ambiguous. V lost 0 bases and J 0 bases, leaving 6 bases between the germline ends. Germline assignment: CDR1 LNHNV and CDR2 YYDKDF (reference sequence). The CDR3 totals 15 residues. DNA of the CDR3: TGTGCCACCAGCAGAGATCGAGGCTCCTACAATGAGCAGTTCTTC. Residues: CATSRDRGSYNEQFF. The full variable domain, in which reference TRBV15 and TRBJ2-1 provide the parts outside the CDR3, is DAMVIQNPRYQVTQFGKPVTLSCSQTLNHNVMYWYQQKSSQAPKLLFHYYDKDFNNEADTPDNFQSRRPNTSFCFLDIRSPGLGDTAMYLCATSRDRGSYNEQFFGPGTRLTVL.

The gene calls are TRBV7-9 and TRBJ1-2; tentative D call: TRBD1 (6 bases). In germline, CDR1 is SEHNR, CDR2 FQNEAQ (reference sequence). Trimming left V 5 bases short and J 3 bases short, with 10 bases between. This CDR3 is 13 amino acids long. This CDR3 is CASSLTGDYGYTF. The CDR3 nucleotides are TGTGCCAGCAGCCTGACAGGCGACTATGGCTACACCTTC.